This record concerns one TCR beta chain sequence. Its matching antigen is unknown. PCR primers comprised 60 Vbeta and 13 Jbeta primers. The data were produced by immunoSEQ multiplex PCR, yet TCRdb's version contains in-frame clones alone and is incomplete. The repertoire holds roughly 150,000 clones, with 70% to 80% as singletons. The source of the sample is a study of cytomegalovirus exposure and HLA in healthy donors. Whole-study context: Tens of millions of unique TCRs from HLA-typed donors were held in an early release of data. Study-wide findings and caveats: Certain indistinguishable V segments, among them TRBV6-2 and TRBV6-3, were excluded.

The V gene's germline CDR1 is SGDLS and CDR2 YYNGEE. The CDR3 totals 13 residues. J lost 10 bases, V lost 2 bases, and 5 bases had no gene match. This receptor was identified in a woman aged 40 to 55 in good health and CMV-seronegative. Sequencing used PBMCs. The chain couples TRBV9 to TRBJ2-1, with 8 bases lining up with TRBD2. CDR3: CASSVAAGEEQFF. The CDR3 DNA sequence: TGTGCCAGCAGCGTCGCAGCGGGAGAGGAGCAGTTCTTC.